Below are 32 T cell receptor beta chains sequenced from a single sample in a study of regulatory T cells in long-lasting Graves disease. Time point described: persistent/refractory GD, antithyroid drugs over 5 years with positive TRAb. The authors made the TCR library using RNA they extracted from PBMCs. Combining iRepertoire HTBI primers with Arm-PCR of CDR3 regions, the authors built TCR beta libraries. TCRdb fed the multiplex PCR reads into MiXCR, producing one record per CDR3 protein. Here the sample spans 500,000 to 800,000 distinct CDR3 sequences, 25% to 30% being singletons. Sample: peripheral blood mononuclear cells (PBMCs), taken when the disease was refractory, from a patient treated with antithyroid drugs. The receptors originated from a female donor with Graves disease.

V and J are TRBV3-1 and TRBJ1-6, with unresolved D. V was cut by 0 bases and J by 6 bases, with 12 bases left in between. Germline values: CDR1 LGHDT, CDR2 YNNKEL (reference sequence). This CDR3 has 16 amino acids. CDR3 sequence (DNA): TGTGCCAGCAGCCAAGATGTTCGTACAGCTAATTCACCCCTCCACTTT. This codes for CASSQDVRTANSPLHF.

In its sample, this clonotype was seen a few times. CDR3 in amino acids: CASSIDRATGELFF. The CDR3 nucleotides are TGTGCCAGTAGTATCGACAGAGCCACCGGGGAGCTGTTTTTT. V gene TRBV19 combines with J gene TRBJ2-2, with D perhaps TRBD1 (5 bases). V lost 3 bases and J 4 bases, leaving 9 bases between the germline ends. Germline V gene data show CDR1 as LNHDA and CDR2 as SQIVND (reference sequence). The CDR3 length is 14 residues.

Many counts were recorded for this clonotype. V usage is TRBV12-3 or TRBV12-4 and J usage is TRBJ1-2; D is undetermined. V gave up 0 bases and J gave up 0 bases, with 8 bases separating them. The CDR3 totals 15 residues. CDR3 DNA: TGTGCCAGCAGTTTAGCGCAGGTGGCTAACTATGGCTACACCTTC. Encoded protein: CASSLAQVANYGYTF.

The chain combines TRBV6-2 or TRBV6-3 with TRBJ2-1; either TRBD1 or TRBD2 may fit D (5 bases each). The length of the CDR3 is 15 residues. Germline V CDR1 and CDR2: MNHEY, SVGEGT. Between the trimmed V and J ends, which lost 5 bases and 0 bases, there was a span of 11 bases. The CDR3, as DNA: TGTGCCAGCAGTGGGGACGTTAGCTCCTACAATGAGCAGTTCTTC. The encoded protein is CASSGDVSSYNEQFF.

This clonotype has more than one count but fewer than ten. The J gene is TRBJ2-7, the V gene TRBV7-6; perhaps TRBD2 as D (7 bases). The CDR3 contains 15 residues. Trimming removed 3 bases from V and 6 bases from J, with 18 bases in between. Germline CDR1 is SGHVS and CDR2 is FNYEAQ. The CDR3 coding sequence is TGTGCCAGCAGCTTGGGGGGCCGGGGGGCCGGCGAGCAGTACTTC. Amino acids: CASSLGGRGAGEQYF.

This clonotype was counted between two and nine times. V usage is TRBV25-1 and J usage is TRBJ1-1, with D unresolved. The CDR3 totals 15 residues. Trimming shortened V by 4 bases and J by 1 base, and 13 bases separated the two germline ends. Germline CDR1 MGHDK, CDR2 SYGVNS. In DNA form, the CDR3 reads TGTGCCAGCAGTGGGCTTGAACGGACGAACACTGAAGCTTTCTTT. Protein product: CASSGLERTNTEAFF.

The gene calls are TRBV7-6 and TRBJ1-3, with no clear D. V lost 5 bases to trimming and J lost 0 bases, with 11 bases between them. The length of the CDR3 is 15 residues. Per germline, CDR1 SGHVS and CDR2 FNYEAQ. The CDR3 DNA reads as TGTGCCAGCAGCACCGGACCGAGCTCTGGAAACACCATATATTTT. Its protein is CASSTGPSSGNTIYF.

This clonotype has a handful of counts. The genes are TRBV12-3 or TRBV12-4 and TRBJ2-7, with D possibly being TRBD2 (6 bases). CDR3 size: 14 residues. Trimming pared 7 bases from V and 4 bases from J, leaving 17 bases between. The CDR3 DNA reads TGTGCCAGCAAGGCGGGACCCAGTTTTTACGAGCAGTACTTC. The encoded protein is CASKAGPSFYEQYF.

The chain uses TRBV30 and TRBJ1-1, with D tentatively TRBD1 (6 bases). CDR1 GTSNPN and CDR2 SVGIG come from the germline V gene (reference sequence). Trimming removed 5 bases at V and 9 bases at J, with 19 bases between. The CDR3 is 13 residues long. CDR3 DNA: TGTGCCTGGGAGGGTAGAGTGGACAGCCAAGCTTTCTTT. The encoded protein is CAWEGRVDSQAFF.

The chain couples TRBV10-3 to TRBJ2-5; D unclear. The length of the CDR3 is 14 residues. CDR1 and CDR2 from the germline V gene are ENHRY and SYGVKD. Between the trimmed V and J ends, which lost 2 bases and 5 bases, there was a span of 12 bases. The CDR3 loop reads CAISERVLIETQYF. Here the CDR3 DNA reads TGTGCCATCAGTGAGCGGGTATTGATCGAGACCCAGTACTTC.

This clonotype was seen a few times. CDR3 nucleotides: TGCAGTGAAAGGGACGCAAGGATTGATTCACCCCTCCACTTT. This encodes CSERDARIDSPLHF. J is TRBJ1-6 and V is TRBV20-1; the D gene is possibly TRBD1 (5 bases). CDR3 length: 14 residues. V lost 7 bases and J 8 bases, leaving 18 bases between the germline ends. Germline V CDR1 and CDR2: DFQATT, SNEGSKA (reference sequence).

CDR3 sequence: CASSLRAGGFEQYF. The CDR3 bases are TGTGCCAGCAGCTTAAGGGCGGGAGGTTTCGAGCAGTACTTC. V is TRBV7-2 and J is TRBJ2-7, with TRBD2 identical over 8 bases. This CDR3 contains 14 residues. V lost 2 bases, J lost 6 bases, and 6 bases stayed unmatched. Germline V gene lookup returns CDR1 SGHTA and CDR2 FQGNSA.

The rearrangement links TRBV20-1 to TRBJ2-5; D is unclear. Germline loops: CDR1 DFQATT, CDR2 SNEGSKA (reference sequence). Trimming pared 3 bases from V and 5 bases from J, leaving 13 bases between. The CDR3 runs 13 residues. The DNA for the CDR3 is TGCAGTGCTAGTCTGCCCCCCTGGGAGACCCAGTACTTC. Its translation is CSASLPPWETQYF.

V is TRBV19 and J is TRBJ2-7; D tentatively fits TRBD1 or TRBD2 (5 bases each). Germline loops: CDR1 LNHDA, CDR2 SQIVND (reference sequence). V lost 6 bases and J 3 bases, leaving 12 bases between the germline ends. The CDR3 spans 13 residues. In DNA form, the CDR3 reads TGTGCCAGTAGAAACCGGGACGGCTACGAGCAGTACTTC. Residues: CASRNRDGYEQYF.

J is TRBJ2-5 and V is TRBV3-1; D is perhaps TRBD1 or TRBD2 (5 bases each). This CDR3 has 14 amino acids. The V gene's germline CDR1 is LGHDT and CDR2 YNNKEL (reference sequence). The V end lost 4 bases, the J end lost 0 bases, and 9 bases lay between the germline ends. The CDR3 DNA is TGTGCCAGCAGCCTCCCGGGACACCAAGAGACCCAGTACTTC. Its protein is CASSLPGHQETQYF.

The CDR3 region is CASSYLPGQSSYEQYF. The CDR3 nucleotides read TGTGCCAGCAGTTACTTACCGGGACAGAGCTCCTACGAGCAGTACTTC. V gene TRBV6-2 or TRBV6-3 combines with J gene TRBJ2-7, with 7 nucleotides matching TRBD1. The CDR3 consists of 16 residues. Trimming cost V 1 base and J 0 bases; bases outside gene matches: 6. Germline assignment: CDR1 MNHEY and CDR2 SVGEGT.

This clonotype appeared a few times. The chain is built from TRBV28 and TRBJ1-5; weak D call: TRBD1 (5 bases). The CDR3 sequence is 15 residues long. V was cut by 3 bases and J by 6 bases, with 15 bases left in between. Germline loops: CDR1 MDHEN, CDR2 SYDVKM. The CDR3 protein is CASSLGGGVVQPQHF. The DNA for the CDR3 is TGTGCCAGCAGTTTGGGGGGGGGAGTTGTTCAGCCCCAGCATTTT.

V and J are TRBV3-1 and TRBJ2-5; 7 nucleotides line up with TRBD1. The CDR3 is 17 amino acids. The germline V gene encodes CDR1 LGHDT and CDR2 YNNKEL (reference sequence). J was trimmed by 3 bases and V by 7 bases; bases with no gene match: 17. The CDR3 loop reads CASTPEVIDREKETQYF. The DNA for the CDR3 is TGTGCCAGCACCCCGGAGGTAATTGACAGGGAGAAAGAGACCCAGTACTTC.

This clonotype was counted a few times. This chain joins TRBV20-1 and TRBJ2-7; TRBD2 aligns across 12 bases. The CDR3 loop spans 14 amino acids. Germline CDR1 is DFQATT and CDR2 is SNEGSKA (reference sequence). J was trimmed by 4 bases and V by 6 bases; bases with no gene match: 7. In DNA form, the CDR3 reads TGCAGTGCCGACCGGACTAGCGGGATTTACGAGCAGTACTTC. Translation: CSADRTSGIYEQYF.

The V call is TRBV5-1, the J call TRBJ2-5; no firm D call. Germline V lookup: CDR1 SGHRS, CDR2 YFSETQ. The CDR3 totals 15 residues. V lost 0 bases, J lost 0 bases, and 9 bases lay in between. The CDR3 sequence: CASSLEGADQETQYF. CDR3 in DNA: TGCGCCAGCAGCTTGGAAGGCGCCGACCAAGAGACCCAGTACTTC.

The table lists this clonotype with many counts. The V call is TRBV2, the J call TRBJ2-7; 8 nucleotides line up with TRBD2. This CDR3 is built from 14 residues. Germline loops: CDR1 SNHLY, CDR2 FYNNEI. V trimming: 3 bases; J trimming: 3 bases; junction bases outside the gene matches: 4. The DNA for the CDR3 is TGTGCCAGCAGTGAGGGGGGACTAGACTACGAGCAGTACTTC. Translated, it gives CASSEGGLDYEQYF.

This clonotype was seen repeatedly, ten times or more. The chain joins TRBV6-1 to TRBJ2-7; TRBD2 matches at 13 bases. Germline V gene lookup returns CDR1 MNHNS and CDR2 SASEGT. Trimming cost V 6 bases and J 7 bases; bases outside gene matches: 3. The CDR3 spans 13 residues. The CDR3 DNA follows: TGTGCCAGCAGACGGACTAGCGGGAGTGAGCAGTACTTC. Its protein is CASRRTSGSEQYF.

A remark on this clonotype: Germline is not matched at one junction end, which may reflect a read error. The V and J genes are TRBV20-1 and TRBJ1-1, with TRBD1 as a possible D gene (6 bases). The CDR3 has 12 residues. CDR1 is DFQATT and CDR2 is SNEGSKA in the germline V gene (reference sequence). The CDR3 DNA is TGCAGTGCCAGAGGGGGGGCAGCTGTAGCTTTCTTT. It codes for CSARGGAAVAFF.

In this sample, this clonotype turned up many times. The chain recombines TRBV6-1 with TRBJ1-5; TRBD1 matches at 10 bases. Losses at the gene ends were 7 bases for V and 4 bases for J; bases not matched to a gene: 1. The CDR3 spans 13 residues. Germline CDR1 and CDR2: MNHNS and SASEGT. CDR3 in DNA: TGTGCCAGCATGGACAGGGGGAATCAGCCCCAGCATTTT. Translated, it gives CASMDRGNQPQHF.

In its sample, this clonotype was seen a few times. The CDR3 spells CASSLAGFDGYTF. The CDR3 DNA is TGTGCCAGCAGCTTAGCAGGTTTTGACGGCTACACCTTC. The chain carries TRBV11-2 and TRBJ1-2; D gene ambiguous. Trimming pared 1 base from V and 8 bases from J, leaving 11 bases between. The germline gives CDR1 SGHAT, CDR2 FQNNGV. The length of the CDR3 is 13 residues. Complete variable domain (other parts from reference TRBV11-2 and TRBJ1-2): EAGVAQSPRYKIIEKRQSVAFWCNPISGHATLYWYQQILGQGPKLLIQFQNNGVVDDSQLPKDRFSAERLKGVDSTLKIQPAKLEDSAVYLCASSLAGFDGYTFGSGTRLTVV.

This clonotype has a count of ten or more. The rearrangement uses TRBV2 and TRBJ2-2; 12 positions match TRBD1. V was pared by 6 bases and J by 5 bases, with 7 bases of the junction left unmatched. Germline loops: CDR1 SNHLY, CDR2 FYNNEI. The CDR3 is 16 amino acids. CDR3 in DNA: TGTGCCAGCAGAACCTGGGACAGGGGGCAAACCGGGGAGCTGTTTTTT. Amino acid sequence: CASRTWDRGQTGELFF.

DNA of the CDR3: TGTGCCAGCAGTGAAGGGTATAACACCGGGGAGCTGTTTTTT. Its protein is CASSEGYNTGELFF. This sequence joins TRBV6-1 and TRBJ2-2; no firm D call. There are 14 residues in the CDR3. Trimming took 1 base from V and 2 from J, leaving 5 bases between them. The germline gives CDR1 MNHNS, CDR2 SASEGT.

The chain employs TRBV11-2 and TRBJ1-2; 7 bases match TRBD1. CDR3 length: 15 residues. Germline values: CDR1 SGHAT, CDR2 FQNNGV. The trim removed 5 bases at V and 3 bases at J, leaving 9 bases unmatched. DNA for the CDR3: TGTGCCAGCAGCGCCACCAGGGGGATTTACTATGGCTACACCTTC. This codes for CASSATRGIYYGYTF.

The chain has TRBV27 and TRBJ2-2; TRBD1 agrees at 8 bases. CDR1 MNHEY and CDR2 SMNVEV come from the germline V gene (reference sequence). J was trimmed by 4 bases and V by 7 bases; bases with no gene match: 8. The CDR3 sequence is 15 residues long. The CDR3 reads CASTPGGFGTGELFF. DNA for the CDR3: TGTGCCAGCACCCCAGGGGGCTTTGGCACCGGGGAGCTGTTTTTT.

This clonotype was detected only a few times. The rearrangement uses TRBV29-1 and TRBJ2-5; no definite D call. This CDR3 region has 12 residues. Trimming pared 3 bases from V and 0 bases from J, leaving 5 bases between. The germline V gene has CDR1 SQVTM and CDR2 ANQGSEA. The CDR3 DNA is TGCAGCGTTGAGGGGTACCAAGAGACCCAGTACTTC. The encoded protein is CSVEGYQETQYF.

This clonotype was detected only a few times. J is TRBJ1-2 and V is TRBV15, with 9 positions matching TRBD1. Germline V gene lookup returns CDR1 LNHNV and CDR2 YYDKDF (reference sequence). V shed 3 bases and J 4 bases; nucleotides not matched to a gene: 6. CDR3 length: 15 amino acids. The CDR3 nucleotides are TGTGCCACCAGCAGGACAACAGGGGGCGTCTATGGCTACACCTTC. Translated: CATSRTTGGVYGYTF.

V and J are TRBV29-1 and TRBJ2-7; 14 nucleotides match TRBD2. The V segment lost 4 bases and the J segment 7 bases; nucleotides outside the gene matches: 12. Germline-derived CDR1 and CDR2 are SQVTM and ANQGSEA. The CDR3 covers 16 residues. The chain's CDR3 is CSVVAGSGLAGEEQYF. DNA for the CDR3: TGCAGCGTTGTAGCGGGATCGGGACTAGCGGGAGAAGAGCAGTACTTC.